This passage covers 9 T cell receptor beta chains from one sample sequenced in a study of cytomegalovirus exposure and HLA in healthy donors. A multiplex PCR was run with 60 Vbeta primers and 13 Jbeta primers. Clones were read by immunoSEQ multiplex PCR, and TCRdb kept only the in-frame ones, dropping some. The sample records tens of thousands of clones, more than 60% being singletons. Sequenced input: PBMCs. These receptors were obtained from a woman aged 40 to 55 in good health and CMV-seropositive.

This rearrangement joins TRBV5-5 to TRBJ2-1; 12 nucleotides line up with TRBD2. V dropped 2 bases and J dropped 7; count of bases not matched to a gene: 1. Looked up from germline, CDR1 is SGHKS and CDR2 is YYEKEE (reference sequence). CDR3 length: 14 amino acids. The CDR3 DNA sequence: TGTGCCAGCAGCTTTGGACTAGCGGGGAATGAGCAGTTCTTC. This translates into CASSFGLAGNEQFF.

The rearrangement uses TRBV6-1 and TRBJ2-7; 8 nucleotides agree with TRBD2. Germline-derived CDR1 and CDR2 are MNHNS and SASEGT. CDR3 length equals 15 residues. The trim removed 2 bases at V and 4 bases at J, leaving 7 bases unmatched. CDR3 sequence reads: CASSEWRGAEYEQYF. The CDR3 DNA reads TGTGCCAGCAGTGAATGGCGGGGGGCGGAGTACGAGCAGTACTTC.

This chain connects TRBV5-8 to TRBJ1-1; no clear D gene. The CDR3 consists of 15 residues. Germline V lookup: CDR1 SGHTS, CDR2 YDEGEE. V lost 0 bases and J 0 bases, leaving 9 bases between the germline ends. The CDR3 loop reads CASSLARAMNTEAFF. DNA for the CDR3: TGTGCCAGCAGCTTGGCGAGGGCGATGAACACTGAAGCTTTCTTT.

This chain joins TRBV6-6 and TRBJ1-1, with 8 bases that match TRBD1. This CDR3 is 14 amino acids long. The germline gives CDR1 MNHNY, CDR2 SVGAGI (reference sequence). With 10 bases clipped from V and 1 base from J, the junction kept 8 bases outside the gene matches. CDR3: CATSPDRGNTEAFF. CDR3 in DNA: TGTGCCACCTCGCCCGACAGGGGGAACACTGAAGCTTTCTTT.

A single count supports this clone. The chain carries TRBV5-6 and TRBJ1-1; D not resolved. V dropped 2 bases and J dropped 3 bases, with 5 bases sitting between them. This CDR3 spans 12 amino acids. The germline V gene has CDR1 SGHDT and CDR2 YYEEEE. CDR3 DNA sequence: TGTGCCAGCAGCTTCCCAGACACTGAAGCTTTCTTT. Its protein is CASSFPDTEAFF.

The chain recombines TRBV10-3 with TRBJ2-7, with D possibly matching TRBD1 (6 bases). The CDR3 is made up of 14 amino acids. Trimming left V 3 bases short and J 2 bases short, with 11 bases between. Looked up from germline, CDR1 is ENHRY and CDR2 is SYGVKD. This chain's CDR3 is CAISESGQPYEQYF. In nucleotides, the CDR3 is TGTGCCATCAGTGAAAGTGGACAGCCCTACGAGCAGTACTTC.

The V and J genes are TRBV29-1 and TRBJ1-2, with TRBD1 matching 9 bases. Per germline, CDR1 SQVTM and CDR2 ANQGSEA. This CDR3 spans 13 amino acids. Trimming cost V 7 bases and J 3 bases; bases outside gene matches: 6. CDR3 nucleotide sequence: TGCAGCGATTTACAGGGGGCCGACTATGGCTACACCTTC. The encoded protein is CSDLQGADYGYTF.

This chain connects TRBV29-1 to TRBJ2-1; tentatively, D is TRBD1 (5 bases). The CDR3 is 14 amino acids. In germline, CDR1 is SQVTM, CDR2 ANQGSEA. Trimming stripped 0 bases from V and 5 bases from J, with 11 bases between. In DNA form, the CDR3 reads TGCAGCGTTGAAGATCCTCAGGGAAACAATGAGCAGTTCTTC. Protein product: CSVEDPQGNNEQFF.

This clone showed up just once. The chain joins TRBV30 to TRBJ2-3, with 9 bases matching TRBD2. Germline trimming cut 4 bases from V and 5 bases from J; bases unmatched to any gene: 10. Germline values: CDR1 GTSNPN, CDR2 SVGIG (reference sequence). The CDR3 loop spans 15 amino acids. The CDR3 sequence is CAWTGGGGARDTQYF. The CDR3 DNA sequence: TGTGCCTGGACGGGTGGCGGGGGGGCCAGAGATACGCAGTATTTT.